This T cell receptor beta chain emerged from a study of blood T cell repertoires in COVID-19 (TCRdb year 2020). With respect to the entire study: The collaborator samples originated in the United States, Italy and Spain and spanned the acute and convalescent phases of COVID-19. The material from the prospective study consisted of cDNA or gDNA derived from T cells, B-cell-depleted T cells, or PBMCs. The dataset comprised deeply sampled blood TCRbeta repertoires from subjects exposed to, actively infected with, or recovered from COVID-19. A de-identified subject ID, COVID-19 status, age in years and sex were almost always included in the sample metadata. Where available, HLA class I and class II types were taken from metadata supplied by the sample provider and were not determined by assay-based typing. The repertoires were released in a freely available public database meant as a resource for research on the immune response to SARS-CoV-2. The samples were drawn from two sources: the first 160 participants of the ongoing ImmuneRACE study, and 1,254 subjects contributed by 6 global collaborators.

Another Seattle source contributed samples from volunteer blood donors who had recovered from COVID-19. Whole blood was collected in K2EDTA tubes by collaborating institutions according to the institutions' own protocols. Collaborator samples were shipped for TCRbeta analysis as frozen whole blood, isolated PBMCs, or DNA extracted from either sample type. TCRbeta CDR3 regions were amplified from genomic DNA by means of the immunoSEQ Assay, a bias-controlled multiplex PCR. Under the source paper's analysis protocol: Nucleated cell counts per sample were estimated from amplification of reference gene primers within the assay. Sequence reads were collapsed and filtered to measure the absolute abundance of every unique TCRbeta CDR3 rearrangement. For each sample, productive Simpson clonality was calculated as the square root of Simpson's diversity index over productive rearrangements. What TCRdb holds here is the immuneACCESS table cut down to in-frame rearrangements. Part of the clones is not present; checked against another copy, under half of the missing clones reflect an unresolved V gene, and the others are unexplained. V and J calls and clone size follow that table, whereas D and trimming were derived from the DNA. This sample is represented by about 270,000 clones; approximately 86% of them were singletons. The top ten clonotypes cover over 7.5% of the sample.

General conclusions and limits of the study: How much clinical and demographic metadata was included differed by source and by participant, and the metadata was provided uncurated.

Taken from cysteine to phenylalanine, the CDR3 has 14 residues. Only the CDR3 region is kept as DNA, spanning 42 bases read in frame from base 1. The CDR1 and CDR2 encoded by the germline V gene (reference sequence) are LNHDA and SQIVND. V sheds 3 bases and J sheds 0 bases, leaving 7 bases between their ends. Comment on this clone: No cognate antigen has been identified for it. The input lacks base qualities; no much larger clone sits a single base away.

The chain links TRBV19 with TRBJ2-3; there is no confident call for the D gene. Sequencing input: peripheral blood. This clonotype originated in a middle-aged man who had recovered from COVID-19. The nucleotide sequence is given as TGTGCCAGTAGTATCCCTTTTAGCACAGATACGCAGTATTTT. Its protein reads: CASSIPFSTDTQYF.